Below, one T cell receptor (beta chain) is given with its context. Its antigen is unknown. Only in-frame clones appear in the TCRdb table, and some are missing; sequencing was by immunoSEQ multiplex PCR. Among fewer than 5,000 clones listed, 45% to 70% were seen once. Allogeneic regulatory or mature dendritic cells were co-cultured for more than 4 days with CFSE-labeled sorted T cells at 1:10. Memory T cells were CD45RO+, naive were CD45RA+, sorted by FACS. This entry comes from a study of regulatory dendritic cells for organ transplantation. CDR3 length: 14 amino acids. Germline V gene sequence: CDR1 SNHLY, CDR2 FYNNEI. J was trimmed by 9 bases and V by 8 bases; bases with no gene match: 10. Findings and caveats of the study: Memory CD8+ clonal expansion seemed more limited with regulatory than mature dendritic cells.

The receptor comes from a human donor in good health. Sequenced: memory CD8+ T cells from blood cultured with regulatory dendritic cells. Subset defined: CD45RO+ memory T cells. The chain carries TRBV2 and TRBJ2-1, with TRBD1 identical over 10 bases. The CDR3: CASVPGQGVGEQFF. DNA for the CDR3: TGTGCCAGCGTACCCGGACAGGGGGTGGGTGAGCAGTTCTTC.